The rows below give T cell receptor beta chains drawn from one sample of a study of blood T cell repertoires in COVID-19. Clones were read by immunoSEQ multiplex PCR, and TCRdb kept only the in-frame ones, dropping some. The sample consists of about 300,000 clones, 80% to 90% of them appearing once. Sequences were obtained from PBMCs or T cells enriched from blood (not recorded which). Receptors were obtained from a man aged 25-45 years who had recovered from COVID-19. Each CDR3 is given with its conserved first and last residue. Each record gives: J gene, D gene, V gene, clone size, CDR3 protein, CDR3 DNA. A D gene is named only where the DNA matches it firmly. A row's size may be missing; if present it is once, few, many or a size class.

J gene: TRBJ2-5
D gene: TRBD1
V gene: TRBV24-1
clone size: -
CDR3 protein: CATSDLTGNQETQYF
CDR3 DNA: TGTGCCACCAGTGACCTGACAGGGAACCAAGAGACCCAGTACTTC

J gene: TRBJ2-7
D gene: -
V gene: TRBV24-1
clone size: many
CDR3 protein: CATSDSGQGRAYEQYF
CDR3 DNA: TGTGCCACCAGTGATTCAGGCCAGGGGCGCGCCTACGAGCAGTACTTC

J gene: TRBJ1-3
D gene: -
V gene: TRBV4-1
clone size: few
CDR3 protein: CASSQDGLLNTIYF
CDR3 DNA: TGCGCCAGCAGCCAAGATGGACTTTTAAACACCATATATTTT

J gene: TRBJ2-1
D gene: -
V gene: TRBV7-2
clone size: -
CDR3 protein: CASSFLGGNEQFF
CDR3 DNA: TGTGCCAGCAGCTTTCTGGGGGGCAATGAGCAGTTCTTC

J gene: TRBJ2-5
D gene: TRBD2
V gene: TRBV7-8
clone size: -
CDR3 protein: CASRSTSGWPETQYF
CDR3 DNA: TGTGCCAGCCGTTCGACTAGCGGGTGGCCAGAGACCCAGTACTTC

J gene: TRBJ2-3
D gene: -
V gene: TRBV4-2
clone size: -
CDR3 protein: CASRLGPEADTQYF
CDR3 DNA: TGTGCCAGCAGACTAGGACCTGAGGCCGATACGCAGTATTTT

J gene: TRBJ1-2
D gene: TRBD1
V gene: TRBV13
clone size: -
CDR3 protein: CASSSSGTGTYGYTF
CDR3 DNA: TGTGCCAGCAGCTCATCCGGGACAGGTACTTATGGCTACACCTTC

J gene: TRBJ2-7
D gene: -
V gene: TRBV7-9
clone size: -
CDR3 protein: CASSVPLALSSYEQYF
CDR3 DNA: TGTGCCAGCAGCGTTCCTCTAGCGCTGAGCTCCTACGAGCAGTACTTC

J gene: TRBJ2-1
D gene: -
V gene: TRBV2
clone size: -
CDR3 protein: CASSSDSSYNEQFF
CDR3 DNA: TGTGCCAGCAGTAGCGACAGCTCCTACAATGAGCAGTTCTTC

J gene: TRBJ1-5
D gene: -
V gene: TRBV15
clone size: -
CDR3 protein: CATSSTGRPQHF
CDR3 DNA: TGTGCCACCAGCAGCACAGGCCGGCCCCAGCATTTT

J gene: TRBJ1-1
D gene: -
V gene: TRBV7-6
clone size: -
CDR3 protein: CASSPRSRRKNTEAFF
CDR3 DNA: TGTGCCAGCAGCCCCCGATCCCGCAGGAAGAACACTGAAGCTTTCTTT

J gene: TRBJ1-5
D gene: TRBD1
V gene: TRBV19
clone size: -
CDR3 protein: CASSPTGESQPQHF
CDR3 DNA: TGTGCCAGTAGTCCGACAGGGGAAAGTCAGCCCCAGCATTTT

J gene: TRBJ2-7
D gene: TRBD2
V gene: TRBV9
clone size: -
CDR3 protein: CASSAGTRSYEQYF
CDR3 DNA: TGTGCCAGCAGCGCCGGGACTAGGAGCTACGAGCAGTACTTC

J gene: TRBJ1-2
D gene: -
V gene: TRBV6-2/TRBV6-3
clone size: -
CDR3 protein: CASSYRGRANYGYTF
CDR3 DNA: TGTGCCAGCAGTTACCGCGGGCGAGCTAACTATGGCTACACCTTC

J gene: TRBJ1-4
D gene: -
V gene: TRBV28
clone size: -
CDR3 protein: CASVSVVPNEKLFF
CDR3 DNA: TGTGCCAGCGTGAGCGTGGTCCCTAATGAAAAACTGTTTTTT

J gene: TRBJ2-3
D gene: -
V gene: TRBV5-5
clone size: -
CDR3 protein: CASSFPGGGDTQYF
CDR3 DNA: TGTGCCAGCAGCTTCCCCGGGGGTGGAGATACGCAGTATTTT

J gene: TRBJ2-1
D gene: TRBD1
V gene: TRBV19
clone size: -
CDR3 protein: CASSRETGSSYNEQFF
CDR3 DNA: TGTGCCAGTAGTAGAGAGACAGGGAGCTCCTACAATGAGCAGTTCTTC

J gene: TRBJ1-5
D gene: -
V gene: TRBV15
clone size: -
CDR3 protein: CATSRDRTRGQPQHF
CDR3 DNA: TGTGCCACCAGCAGAGACCGGACTAGGGGTCAGCCCCAGCATTTT

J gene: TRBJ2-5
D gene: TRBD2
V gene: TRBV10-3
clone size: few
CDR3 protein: CAISGEGIQETQYF
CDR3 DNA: TGTGCCATCAGTGGGGAGGGAATCCAAGAGACCCAGTACTTC

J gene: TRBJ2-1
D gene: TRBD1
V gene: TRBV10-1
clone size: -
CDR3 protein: CATGTDNSYNEQFF
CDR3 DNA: TGCGCCACCGGGACAGATAACTCCTACAATGAGCAGTTCTTC

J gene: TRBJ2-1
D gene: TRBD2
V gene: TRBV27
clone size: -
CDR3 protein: CASTLMFGGGHNEQFF
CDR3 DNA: TGTGCCAGCACCCTCATGTTCGGCGGGGGGCACAATGAGCAGTTCTTC

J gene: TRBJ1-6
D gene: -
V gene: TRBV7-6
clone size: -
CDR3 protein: CASSLESYSSPLHF
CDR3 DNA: TGTGCCAGCAGCTTAGAGAGTTATAGCTCACCCCTCCACTTT

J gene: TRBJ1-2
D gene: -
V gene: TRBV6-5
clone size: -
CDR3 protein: CASSRTAANYGYTF
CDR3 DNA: TGTGCCAGCAGTAGGACAGCAGCTAACTATGGCTACACCTTC

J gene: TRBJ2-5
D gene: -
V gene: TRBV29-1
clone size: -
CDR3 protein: CSVEVVLATETQYF
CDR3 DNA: TGCAGCGTTGAAGTGGTACTAGCTACCGAGACCCAGTACTTC

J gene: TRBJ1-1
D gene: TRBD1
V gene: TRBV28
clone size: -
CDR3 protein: CASSPSTGVGTEAFF
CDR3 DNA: TGTGCCAGCAGTCCCTCGACAGGGGTTGGCACTGAAGCTTTCTTT

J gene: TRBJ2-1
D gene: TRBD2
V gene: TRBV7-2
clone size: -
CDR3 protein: CASNLGTSGSNEQFF
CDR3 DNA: TGTGCCAGCAACCTAGGGACTAGCGGGTCCAATGAGCAGTTCTTC

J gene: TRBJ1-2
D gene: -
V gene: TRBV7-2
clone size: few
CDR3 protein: CASSLGGSAGLTPYGYTF
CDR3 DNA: TGTGCCAGCAGCTTAGGGGGATCGGCAGGACTGACCCCCTATGGCTACACCTTC

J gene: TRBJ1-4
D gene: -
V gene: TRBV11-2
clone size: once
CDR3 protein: CASSRDRIHGHEKLFF
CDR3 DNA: TGTGCCAGCAGCCGTGACAGGATCCATGGGCATGAAAAACTGTTTTTT

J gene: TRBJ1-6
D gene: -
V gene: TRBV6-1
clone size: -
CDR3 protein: CASSESRFNSPLHF
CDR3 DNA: TGTGCCAGCAGTGAAAGCAGGTTTAATTCACCCCTCCACTTT

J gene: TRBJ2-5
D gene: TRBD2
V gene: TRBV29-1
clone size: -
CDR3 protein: CSVAYSGLAAKETQYF
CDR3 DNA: TGCAGCGTTGCGTACTCGGGACTAGCGGCAAAAGAGACCCAGTACTTC

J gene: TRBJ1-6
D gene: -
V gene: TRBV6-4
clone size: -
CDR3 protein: CASSERRGSNSPLHF
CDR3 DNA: TGTGCCAGCAGTGAGAGGAGGGGAAGTAATTCACCCCTCCACTTT

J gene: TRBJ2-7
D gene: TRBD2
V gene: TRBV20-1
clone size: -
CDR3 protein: CSASSASGSHEQYF
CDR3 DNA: TGCAGTGCTAGTTCGGCTAGCGGGAGCCACGAGCAGTACTTC

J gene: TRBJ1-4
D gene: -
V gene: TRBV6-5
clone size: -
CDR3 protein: CASSPLRAEKLFF
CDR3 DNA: TGTGCCAGCAGTCCACTTAGAGCGGAAAAACTGTTTTTT

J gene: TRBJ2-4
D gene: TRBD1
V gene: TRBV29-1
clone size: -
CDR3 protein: CSGGTGVQNIQYF
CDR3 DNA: TGCAGCGGGGGGACAGGGGTCCAAAACATTCAGTACTTC

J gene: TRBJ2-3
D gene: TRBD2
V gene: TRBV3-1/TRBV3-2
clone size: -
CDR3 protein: CASSQAGLGAQYF
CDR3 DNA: TGTGCCAGCAGCCAAGCCGGACTAGGGGCGCAGTATTTT

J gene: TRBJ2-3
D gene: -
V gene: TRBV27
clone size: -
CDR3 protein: CASSPSRDTQYF
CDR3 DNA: TGTGCCAGCAGTCCCTCCCGGGATACGCAGTATTTT